This is a list of T cell receptor beta chains from one sample in a study of blood T cells in healthy people across ages. Via MiXCR, TCRdb re-called the 5' RACE reads, giving one row per CDR3 protein. This sample has about 720,000 distinct CDR3 sequences; 25% occur once, and the top ten carry approximately 3.7%. These data are also associated with another study on T cells of mothers and their children.

Sequencing was performed on blood. The source is a boy aged 5-17 years in good health. Each CDR3 is given with its conserved first and last residue. D genes are given only for firm matches. A row's size may be missing; if present it is once, few, many or a size class.

d_call	j_call	clone_size	v_call	cdr3_aa
.	TRBJ2-2	.	TRBV29-1	CSVVGDAGELFF
TRBD1	TRBJ1-2	few	TRBV6-5	CASGQGVFYGYTF
TRBD1	TRBJ1-5	few	TRBV20-1	CSARVPGTGGIFGNQPQHF
.	TRBJ2-7	.	TRBV7-8	CASSPIGTTYEQYF
.	TRBJ1-1	.	TRBV6-5	CASSYSRQNTEAFF
.	TRBJ1-5	many	TRBV12-3/TRBV12-4	CASSFQSNQPQHF
TRBD1	TRBJ2-7	.	TRBV12-3/TRBV12-4	CASRTGTGGNAGEQYF
.	TRBJ1-4	.	TRBV4-3	CASSLKAVGLEKLFF
TRBD1	TRBJ1-1	few	TRBV29-1	CSVDAIRDRGPGTEAFF
.	TRBJ2-5	few	TRBV11-1	CASSFDRRQTQYF
.	TRBJ2-7	few	TRBV6-1	CASSGPGPFSYEQYF
TRBD1	TRBJ1-5	few	TRBV27	CASSPRQGASNQPQHF
TRBD1	TRBJ1-4	few	TRBV18	CASSPQGANEKLLF
.	TRBJ2-5	.	TRBV2	CASSDHGTNQETQYF
TRBD2	TRBJ2-1	few	TRBV7-3	CASSSIAGGSSYNEQFF
TRBD1	TRBJ2-7	.	TRBV10-3	CAISTGTVVSYEQYF
.	TRBJ2-5	.	TRBV28	CASTLWGAGQETQYF
.	TRBJ1-4	few	TRBV20-1	CSARDFAGARDEKLFF
.	.	.	TRBV2	CASSGSQRVYNEQFF
.	TRBJ2-5	many	TRBV24-1	CATSDATGPQETQYF
.	.	.	TRBV9	CASSVQDDTYNEQFF
TRBD2	TRBJ2-3	.	TRBV2	CASSVAGVLTDTQYF
.	TRBJ2-1	.	TRBV4-3	CASSQEWAALPSPYNEQFF
.	TRBJ2-1	.	TRBV29-1	CSVERWGSYNEQFF
.	TRBJ2-3	.	TRBV12-3/TRBV12-4	CASSGQYADTQYF
.	TRBJ2-3	.	TRBV20-1	CSSGTSTDTQYF
.	TRBJ2-1	few	TRBV20-1	CSARGGGQGRNEQFF
.	TRBJ2-1	.	TRBV20-1	CSAPSPGVAYNEQFF
.	TRBJ2-5	many	TRBV6-6	CASSYPQETQYF
.	TRBJ1-3	.	TRBV7-9	CASSPPGSSGNTIYF
.	TRBJ1-6	.	TRBV7-7	CASSLAEGSALHF
TRBD1	TRBJ2-3	.	TRBV24-1	CATSDLREQGQDTQYF
.	TRBJ2-7	many	TRBV5-1	CASSLAQSYEQYF
TRBD2	TRBJ2-1	few	TRBV12-3/TRBV12-4	CASSLLAGEYNEQFF
.	TRBJ2-5	.	TRBV12-5	CTSGLWEQTQYF
.	TRBJ1-6	many	TRBV27	CASSLTGYNSPLHF
.	TRBJ2-1	few	TRBV15	CATSRDLGAEQFF
.	TRBJ2-1	few	TRBV7-6	CASSPRRVGSYNEQFF
.	TRBJ2-2	.	TRBV7-6	CASSPPRGSALGVTGELFF
.	.	.	TRBV7-9	CASSLEDRFYEQYF